These 8 T cell receptor beta chains were sequenced from one sample in a study of shared clonotypes between healthy human individuals. Measured with immunoSEQ multiplex PCR; TCRdb has only the in-frame clones, and not every one. The sample holds about 1 million clones, about 74% seen once. Material: memory CD4+ T cells sorted from blood. As for subset: CD45RA-negative fraction. These receptors all come from a man younger than 30 in good health.

This clone has a handful of counts. CDR3 residues: CASSLRPGQGMNTEAFF. In DNA form, the CDR3 reads TGCGCCAGCAGCTTGCGCCCGGGACAGGGAATGAACACTGAAGCTTTCTTT. The chain uses TRBV5-1 and TRBJ1-1; TRBD1 aligns across 9 bases. V shed 1 base, J shed 0 bases, and the junction held 7 bases outside the gene matches. Per germline, CDR1 SGHRS and CDR2 YFSETQ. This CDR3 is 17 amino acids long.

The chain joins TRBV20-1 to TRBJ2-7; TRBD1 agrees at 8 bases. Trimming took 7 bases from V and 7 from J; bases not matched to a gene: 6. Germline V gene data show CDR1 as DFQATT and CDR2 as SNEGSKA (reference sequence). The CDR3 extends over 11 amino acids. The CDR3 region is CSVSGQAEQYF. CDR3 DNA: TGCAGTGTATCGGGACAGGCGGAGCAGTACTTC.

This clone was seen a few times. The chain combines TRBV10-3 with TRBJ1-1, with a possible D match to TRBD1 (5 bases). Trimming pared 10 bases from V and 3 bases from J, leaving 9 bases between. The germline V gene has CDR1 ENHRY and CDR2 SYGVKD. The CDR3 totals 11 residues. The CDR3 reads CATREDTEAFF. CDR3 in DNA: TGTGCCACCAGGGAGGACACTGAAGCTTTCTTT.

This clone appeared a few times. The chain recombines TRBV28 with TRBJ1-3, with unresolved D. V was trimmed by 8 bases and J by 3 bases, leaving 2 bases between them. The germline gives CDR1 MDHEN, CDR2 SYDVKM. This CDR3 is 10 amino acids long. CDR3 region: CASGGNTIYF. CDR3 nucleotide sequence: TGTGCCAGCGGTGGAAACACCATATATTTT.

This rearrangement joins TRBV6-4 to TRBJ1-2, with 8 bases lining up with TRBD1. The CDR3 has 15 residues. J lost 4 bases, V lost 0 bases, and 4 bases had no gene match. Germline loops: CDR1 MRHNA, CDR2 SNTAGT. The CDR3 loop is CASSDSSQGAYGYTF. The CDR3, as DNA: TGTGCCAGCAGTGACTCGTCCCAGGGGGCCTATGGCTACACCTTC.

The gene calls are TRBV27 and TRBJ1-2, with 7 bases aligning to TRBD1. This CDR3 is 15 amino acids long. The germline gives CDR1 MNHEY, CDR2 SMNVEV (reference sequence). With 2 bases clipped from V and 6 bases from J, the junction kept 9 bases outside the gene matches. CDR3 DNA: TGTGCCAGCAGTTTAGCAGGGGGTCGGTTTAATGGCTACACCTTC. Residues: CASSLAGGRFNGYTF.

The gene calls are TRBV5-4 and TRBJ2-1; TRBD2 might be the D (6 bases). The germline V and J ends were trimmed by 4 bases and 5 bases, with 16 bases remaining between them. The CDR3 extends over 15 amino acids. The germline V gene encodes CDR1 SGHNT and CDR2 YYREEE (reference sequence). The CDR3 here is CASSPPAGTNNEQFF. In DNA, the CDR3 is TGTGCCAGCAGCCCCCCAGCGGGTACGAACAATGAGCAGTTCTTC.

This clone showed up just once. Other DNA sequences in the sample encode the same CDR3. The rearrangement links TRBV6-5 to TRBJ2-5; 8 nucleotides match TRBD1. The trim removed 5 bases at V and 7 bases at J, leaving 6 bases unmatched. CDR3 length equals 13 residues. Germline V gene lookup returns CDR1 MNHEY and CDR2 SVGAGI. The CDR3 DNA follows: TGTGCCAGCAGTAGAGGACAGGGAGGGACCCAGTACTTC. Amino acids: CASSRGQGGTQYF.